This T cell receptor beta chain was sequenced during a study of glioma-infiltrating T cells (dated by TCRdb to the mid-2010s). With respect to the entire study: Low-grade gliomas were WHO grade II oligodendrogliomas or astrocytomas, and glioblastomas were WHO grade IV tumors sampled at initial rather than recurrent diagnosis. Before surgery, glioma patients were given dexamethasone for six or fewer days. For blood libraries, the target was about 4- to 11-fold sequencing coverage of about 980,000 peripheral T cells. The study sequenced TCR alpha- and beta-chain repertoires from glioma tissue, from non-neoplastic brain tissue and from matched peripheral blood mononuclear cells. To measure divergence between tissue and blood T-cell populations, each tissue-infiltrating repertoire was compared with the peripheral blood repertoire of the same patient. Three low-grade glioma patients, about eight primary glioblastoma patients and three non-glioma patients contributing non-neoplastic brain tissue were included in the paired cohort. General findings and caveats noted by the study authors: VJ-independent divergence between tissue and blood was found to be below expectation in non-neoplastic patients but above expectation in all gliomas, particularly low-grade gliomas. Patients with low tissue-blood divergence were marked by a signature set of shared blood CDR3 motifs, and that set was depleted in highly divergent patients. The group comparisons were based on small numbers of patients: three non-neoplastic, three low-grade glioma and seven to nine glioblastoma patients. Tissue and blood shared very few CDR3 sequences, a result attributed to high CDR3 diversity and limited sampling.

The germline V gene supplies CDR1 MDHEN and CDR2 SYDVKM. The CDR3 spans 15 residues, from the cysteine through the phenylalanine. Solely the CDR3 DNA is kept, with 45 bases framed from the first base. Immediately after resection, surgical brain or tumor specimens were cryofrozen in liquid nitrogen, with peripheral blood cells collected concurrently. In regard to this clonotype: Its cognate antigen has yet to be identified. The germline gene is not matched at one end of the junction; a read error may be the cause.

The iRepertoire nested amplicon-rescue multiplex PCR (arm-PCR) platform was used to amplify TCR alpha and beta CDR3 regions from RNA. The input for one-step reverse transcription and amplification was about 100-400 ng of tissue mRNA or PBMC total RNA. After bead purification, a secondary multiplex PCR added Illumina adapters, and libraries were gel-purified between 200 and 400 bp. Internal 6-nucleotide barcodes were carried by the libraries and were used for demultiplexing. Sequencing of libraries was performed on an Illumina MiSeq with 2x220 or 2x250 nucleotide paired-end reads. The source study handled its data this way. Paired reads were merged with FLASH 1.2.11 and aligned to the GRCh37 human genome with BWA-MEM before extracting TRA and TRB reads. V and J assignment used an IMGT-derived reference of cassette sequences and CDR3 motifs that included pseudogenes. Reads were translated in three frames, and productive CDR3s were defined by a C…FGXG motif without stop codons. Clonotypes were defined as unique combinations of V-J cassette pair and CDR3 amino acid sequence. Reads were filtered by Hamming distance, with the threshold set by the sequence error rate of each sample in mapped regions. TCRdb took the public reads, trimmed them with fastp at Q25, ran MiXCR for clone calling and kept in-frame beta chains. Here each entry gathers all rows of one CDR3 protein and keeps the most common genes and DNA. It is TCRdb's table, rather than the study itself, that gives the V and J calls and clone size. The sample data list more than 300,000 distinct CDR3 sequences, and around 38% of these were observed just once. The ten largest clones add up to approximately 12% of the sample.

The sample comprised glioma tissue, nonneoplastic brain tissue, or PBMCs (not recorded which). The chain uses TRBV28 and TRBJ2-7, and TRBD2 aligns with 8 junction nucleotides. The clonotype was recovered from a human donor with low-grade glioma or glioblastoma, undergoing nonglioma brain surgery, or in good health (not recorded which). The DNA sequence is TGTGCCGGCAGTTCGGGCGGGACTAGTAACCACGAGCAGTACTTC. Its coded protein is CAGSSGGTSNHEQYF.